Described below is a single T cell receptor (beta chain) sequence and its context. Its antigen is unknown. Produced via immunoSEQ multiplex PCR; TCRdb's table is partial and in-frame only. The sample includes about 110,000 clones, roughly 87% of them seen just once. The germline V gene encodes CDR1 MDHEN and CDR2 SYDVKM. There are 15 residues in the CDR3. V lost 6 bases to trimming and J lost 0 bases; unmatched junction nucleotides: 5. The sample belongs to a study of T cell responses to AZD1222 COVID-19 vaccine. The study's findings and limits: The study found vaccine-associated CD4 TCRs spanning spike, dominant at 160-218 and 743-854. Spike-specific TCR breadth and depth both grew after two AZD1222 doses. Clonal diversity was possibly underestimated, and white British individuals and females predominated among donors.

The V call is TRBV28, the J call TRBJ2-7; 10 nucleotides align to TRBD1. This sequence was found in an adult in good health. The specimen was peripheral blood, collected on day 0 of AZD1222 vaccination. As DNA, the CDR3 is TGTGCCAGCAGCATGGGACAGGGGAGCTCCTACGAGCAGTACTTC. This codes for CASSMGQGSSYEQYF.